A few counts support the clone carrying this TCR beta chain. The antigen is undetermined. This specimen comes from a study of shared clonotypes between healthy human individuals. Findings and caveats of the study: Sequencing depth was expected to influence donor clonotype sharing.

An even split of each subset's genomic DNA across several immunoSEQ plates was performed. TCRdb keeps only in-frame clones here, not all; method: immunoSEQ multiplex PCR. The sample records about 460,000 clones, 77% being singletons. V was clipped by 0 bases and J by 2 bases; unmatched bases: 1. The CDR3 contains 15 residues. Germline V gene data show CDR1 as MNHEY and CDR2 as SVGAGI. Free of recent acute infections or vaccinations, the donors were healthy HIV-negative adults. Nashville, Tennessee was home to all donors, who were Caucasian adults. This receptor was taken from a woman aged 40-49 years in good health. Some clones in this sample may be carry-over from other donors' samples. This chain links TRBV6-5 with TRBJ2-7, with TRBD1 matching over 10 bases. Material for sequencing was PBMCs. The CDR3 DNA sequence: TGTGCCAGCAGTTACTCGACAGGGGGCCCCTACGAGCAGTACTTC. Translating gives CASSYSTGGPYEQYF.